This is a list of T cell receptor beta chains from one sample in a study of sequential checkpoint blockade in melanoma. Libraries were prepared by immunoSEQ multiplex PCR; TCRdb keeps only in-frame clonotypes and omits some of them. The sample shows about 19,000 clones, over 60% of them seen only once. The sample consisted of tumor tissue (inferred from file names), taken from a patient given nivolumab and ipilimumab in sequence. These receptors were taken from a human donor with melanoma. CDR3s include the opening cysteine and the closing phenylalanine or tryptophan. D genes are given only for firm matches. Not all rows give a size; the values are once, few, many and, for expanded clones, a class.

D	V	J	size	DNA	CDR3
TRBD1	TRBV28	TRBJ2-2	once	TGTGCCGGACAGGGGGCGTACACCGGGGAGCTGTTTTTT	CAGQGAYTGELFF
NA	TRBV9	TRBJ2-3	NA	TGTGCCAGCAGCATCCAAAGGTCAGATACGCAGTATTTT	CASSIQRSDTQYF
NA	TRBV11-3	TRBJ1-1	few	TGTGCCAGCAGCTTGTCCCTCTCGAACACTGAAGCTTTCTTT	CASSLSLSNTEAFF
NA	TRBV6-8	TRBJ2-7	NA	TGTGCCAGCAGTGATCAGATTCCCATCCTACGTCAGCAGTACTTC	CASSDQIPILRQQYF
NA	TRBV19	TRBJ1-2	NA	TGTGCCAGTATCCCTTCGGCAGGGCAGAGAGGCTACACCTTC	CASIPSAGQRGYTF
NA	TRBV9	TRBJ2-4	once	TGTGCCAGCAGTGAGATCCCAGATCAAAACATTCAGTACTTC	CASSEIPDQNIQYF
NA	TRBV11-3	TRBJ2-4	NA	TGTGCCAGCAGCTTGGGTCCACTAGAAAACATTCAGTACTTC	CASSLGPLENIQYF
TRBD1	TRBV7-6	TRBJ1-1	NA	TGTGCCAGCAGCGTAGTAACAGGGGGGGGCACTGAAGCTTTCTTT	CASSVVTGGGTEAFF
NA	TRBV23-1	TRBJ1-1	NA	TGCGCCAGCAGCTTTAGGCCGAGCGCTGAAGCTTTCTTT	CASSFRPSAEAFF
TRBD1	TRBV7-1	TRBJ1-1	NA	TGTGCCAGCAGCATTGGGACAGCTTATGAAGCTTTCTTT	CASSIGTAYEAFF
NA	TRBV6-8	TRBJ2-7	NA	TGTGCCAGCAGTGTCGGAACAGGGACATTCCGATGGTCCTACGAGCAGTACTTC	CASSVGTGTFRWSYEQYF
NA	TRBV25-1	TRBJ2-7	NA	TGTGCCAGCAGCGGAGGGGCAGGGGCCTACGAGCAGTACTTC	CASSGGAGAYEQYF